This entry lists 8 T cell receptor beta chains sequenced from one sample in a study of T cells in Graves' hyperthyroidism and ophthalmopathy. TCR beta CDR3 regions were amplified from RNA transcripts. The TCR CDR3 first-round RT-PCR relied on the HTBI primer set. TCRdb reprocessed the multiplex PCR reads via MiXCR and lists one record per CDR3 protein. The top ten clones hold more than 25% of a sample with roughly 510,000 distinct CDR3 sequences, 20% to 25% of them seen once. The sequenced sample was blood. The receptors were sampled from a man aged 18 to 35 with Graves' hyperthyroidism.

This clonotype has only a few counts. The rearrangement joins TRBV9 to TRBJ1-2, with TRBD1 matching over 10 bases. J gave up 0 bases and V 6 bases, and 5 bases lay outside the gene matches. CDR1 SGDLS and CDR2 YYNGEE come from the germline V gene. The CDR3 spans 15 residues. The CDR3 here is CASTMTGGPNYGYTF. The CDR3 DNA is TGTGCCAGCACCATGACAGGGGGCCCTAACTATGGCTACACCTTC.

This clonotype was counted only a few times. The J gene is TRBJ1-5, the V gene TRBV4-1; D is unresolved. The CDR3 loop spans 15 amino acids. V was trimmed by 0 bases and J by 4 bases, leaving 10 bases between them. CDR1 MGHRA and CDR2 YSYEKL come from the germline V gene. CDR3 sequence: CASSQDHGENQPQHF. DNA of the CDR3: TGCGCCAGCAGCCAAGATCACGGGGAGAATCAGCCCCAGCATTTT.

The V and J genes are TRBV6-4 and TRBJ1-2; possible D gene TRBD1, 5 bases. Per the germline V gene, CDR1 is MRHNA and CDR2 is SNTAGT. Trimming took off 5 bases at V and 2 bases at J, with 15 bases between the two ends. This CDR3 has 15 amino acids. Here the CDR3 DNA reads TGTGCCAGCAGTCCCTCCCCTACAGGAAACTATGGCTACACCTTC. Its protein product is CASSPSPTGNYGYTF.

This clonotype was found many times. The chain is built from TRBV6-5 and TRBJ2-4; no clear D. From germline, CDR1 is MNHEY and CDR2 SVGAGI. V gave up 6 bases and J gave up 0 bases, with 9 bases separating them. The CDR3 has 14 amino acids. The CDR3 DNA is TGTGCCAGCAGAAGTTTGCTAGCCAAAAACATTCAGTACTTC. This gives the protein CASRSLLAKNIQYF.

This clonotype was observed many times. In DNA, the CDR3 is TGTGCCAGCAGATCCCCAGGCAGCCCGAACTATGGCTACACCTTC. This gives the protein CASRSPGSPNYGYTF. The chain links TRBV2 to TRBJ1-2; no clear D gene. Trimming removed 6 bases from V and 2 bases from J, with 16 bases in between. The CDR3 loop spans 15 amino acids. CDR1 and CDR2 from the germline V gene are SNHLY and FYNNEI.

The rearrangement links TRBV6-2 or TRBV6-3 to TRBJ2-7; 11 bases match TRBD2. The CDR3 runs 18 residues. Unmatched junction bases numbered 12, after V lost 5 bases and J lost 0 bases. In germline, CDR1 is MNHEY, CDR2 SVGEGT. The CDR3 nucleotides are TGTGCCAGCAGTAGATACGGGACTAGCGGCCCGAGCTCCTACGAGCAGTACTTC. Its protein is CASSRYGTSGPSSYEQYF.

This clonotype was picked up many times. The chain joins TRBV20-1 to TRBJ1-3; possibly TRBD1 for D (5 bases). Germline values: CDR1 DFQATT, CDR2 SNEGSKA (reference sequence). The CDR3 totals 14 residues. The germline V and J ends were trimmed by 6 bases and 0 bases, with 12 bases remaining between them. DNA for the CDR3: TGCAGTGCCGGGGACGGGAGCTCTGGAAACACCATATATTTT. Its translation is CSAGDGSSGNTIYF.

This clonotype has just one count. A read error may produce the germline difference seen at one junction end. CDR3 loop: CASSLRGVGTEAFF. CDR3 in DNA: TGTGCCAGCAGTTTAAGGGGGGTGGGCACTGAAGCTTTCTTC. The chain carries TRBV12-3 or TRBV12-4 and TRBJ1-1; perhaps TRBD1 as D (6 bases). The CDR3 contains 14 residues.